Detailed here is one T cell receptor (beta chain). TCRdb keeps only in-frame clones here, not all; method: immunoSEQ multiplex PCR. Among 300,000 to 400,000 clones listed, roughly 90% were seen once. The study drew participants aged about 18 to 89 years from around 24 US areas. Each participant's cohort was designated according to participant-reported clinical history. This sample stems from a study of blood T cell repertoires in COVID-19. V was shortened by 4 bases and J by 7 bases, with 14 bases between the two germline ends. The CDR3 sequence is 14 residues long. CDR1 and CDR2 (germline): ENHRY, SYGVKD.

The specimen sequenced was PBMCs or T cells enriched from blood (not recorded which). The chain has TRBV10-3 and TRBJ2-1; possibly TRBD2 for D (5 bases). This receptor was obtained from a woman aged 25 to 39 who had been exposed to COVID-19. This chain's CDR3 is CAISAEAKVNEQFF. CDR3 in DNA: TGTGCCATCAGTGCGGAGGCCAAAGTGAATGAGCAGTTCTTC.